This is a list of T cell receptor beta chains from one sample in a study of CD8+ T cells in alopecia areata. TCRdb's copy holds only in-frame clones and misses some; the assay was immunoSEQ multiplex PCR. The table has 95,000 to 120,000 clones, approximately 61% seen once; the top ten hold approximately 23%. The sequenced sample was NKG2D-low CD8+ T cells sorted from blood. Every receptor here comes from a human donor with alopecia areata. Both conserved end residues are part of each CDR3. The D gene is left open where the match is weak. Clone size is stated in some rows and not others, as once, few, many or a class when expanded.

d_call: -
j_call: TRBJ2-1
clone_size: few
v_call: TRBV9
cdr3_nt: TGTGCCAGCTCTACGGGGGACTACAATGAGCAGTTCTTC
cdr3_aa: CASSTGDYNEQFF

d_call: TRBD1
j_call: TRBJ1-2
clone_size: few
v_call: TRBV29-1
cdr3_nt: TGCAGCGCTACCGACAGGGACCACTATGGCTACACCTTC
cdr3_aa: CSATDRDHYGYTF

d_call: -
j_call: TRBJ1-1
clone_size: -
v_call: TRBV29-1
cdr3_nt: TGCAGCGTCGAGCCGGAAGGTAAAACTGAAGCTTTCTTT
cdr3_aa: CSVEPEGKTEAFF

d_call: -
j_call: TRBJ2-7
clone_size: few
v_call: TRBV19
cdr3_nt: TGTGCCAGTAGCCCGGGAGCGGGCTACGAGCAGTACTTC
cdr3_aa: CASSPGAGYEQYF

d_call: -
j_call: TRBJ2-7
clone_size: few
v_call: TRBV4-1
cdr3_nt: TGCGCCAGCAGCCAAGAGATGGGGACCAGACTAGAGCAGTACTTC
cdr3_aa: CASSQEMGTRLEQYF

d_call: TRBD2
j_call: TRBJ2-7
clone_size: few
v_call: TRBV28
cdr3_nt: TGTGCCAGTCGTGGGGCTAGCGGACGGTACGAGCAGTACTTC
cdr3_aa: CASRGASGRYEQYF

d_call: -
j_call: TRBJ1-3
clone_size: -
v_call: TRBV9
cdr3_nt: TGTGCCAGCAGCTCCCGCTCTGGAAACACCATATATTTT
cdr3_aa: CASSSRSGNTIYF

d_call: -
j_call: TRBJ2-5
clone_size: few
v_call: TRBV7-9
cdr3_nt: TGTGCCAGCAGCTCCGTCCCAGGGTACCAAGAGACCCAGTACTTC
cdr3_aa: CASSSVPGYQETQYF

d_call: -
j_call: TRBJ2-1
clone_size: few
v_call: TRBV9
cdr3_nt: TGTGCCAGCAGCTCATGGGAGCGGACCTACAATGAGCAGTTCTTC
cdr3_aa: CASSSWERTYNEQFF

d_call: -
j_call: TRBJ2-3
clone_size: -
v_call: TRBV27
cdr3_nt: TGTGCCAGCAGTTTACTAAGGACTCGCACAGATACGCAGTATTTT
cdr3_aa: CASSLLRTRTDTQYF

d_call: TRBD2
j_call: TRBJ2-1
clone_size: few
v_call: TRBV28
cdr3_nt: TGTGCCAGCAGTTTGGGCGGGAGGTTTTGGAATGAGCAGTTCTTC
cdr3_aa: CASSLGGRFWNEQFF

d_call: -
j_call: TRBJ2-5
clone_size: -
v_call: TRBV4-1
cdr3_nt: TGCGCCAGCAGCCACCGTTTGAGGGTCTGGGAGACCCAGTACTTC
cdr3_aa: CASSHRLRVWETQYF

d_call: -
j_call: TRBJ1-5
clone_size: few
v_call: TRBV28
cdr3_nt: TGTGCCAGCAGTGCAAAGGGGCATCAGCCCCAGCATTTT
cdr3_aa: CASSAKGHQPQHF

d_call: TRBD2
j_call: TRBJ2-1
clone_size: -
v_call: TRBV13
cdr3_nt: TGTGCCAGCAGCTCAGGACTAGCTGCCCACAATGAGCAGTTCTTC
cdr3_aa: CASSSGLAAHNEQFF

d_call: TRBD1
j_call: TRBJ1-2
clone_size: few
v_call: TRBV19
cdr3_nt: TGTGCCAGTAGAAGGACAGGTACTAACTATGGCTACACCTTC
cdr3_aa: CASRRTGTNYGYTF

d_call: -
j_call: TRBJ1-2
clone_size: -
v_call: TRBV6-5
cdr3_nt: TGTGCCAGCAGCTTAGGACAGAGCTATGGCTACACCTTC
cdr3_aa: CASSLGQSYGYTF

d_call: TRBD2
j_call: TRBJ2-5
clone_size: -
v_call: TRBV9
cdr3_nt: TGTGCCAGCAGCGTAGCCAAAGCGGGAGGGGATCAAGAGACCCAGTACTTC
cdr3_aa: CASSVAKAGGDQETQYF

d_call: -
j_call: TRBJ2-3
clone_size: -
v_call: TRBV7-9
cdr3_nt: TGTGCCAGCAGCATCCGGGAAGGGGATACGCAGTATTTT
cdr3_aa: CASSIREGDTQYF

d_call: -
j_call: TRBJ2-3
clone_size: -
v_call: TRBV11-1
cdr3_nt: TGTGCCAGCAGCGGGCAGAACACAGATACGCAGTATTTT
cdr3_aa: CASSGQNTDTQYF

d_call: -
j_call: TRBJ1-1
clone_size: few
v_call: TRBV19
cdr3_nt: TGTGCCAGTACCATATGGGGGAGACAGAAGAACACTGAAGCTTTCTTT
cdr3_aa: CASTIWGRQKNTEAFF

d_call: TRBD1
j_call: TRBJ2-7
clone_size: few
v_call: TRBV29-1
cdr3_nt: TGCAGCGTTGTAACAGGGGGCGCTTTCTACGAGCAGTACTTC
cdr3_aa: CSVVTGGAFYEQYF

d_call: TRBD2
j_call: TRBJ2-5
clone_size: few
v_call: TRBV6-1
cdr3_nt: TGTGCCAGCAGTGAAGCGTCCGGGACTAGCTCCTTATCCCAGTACTTC
cdr3_aa: CASSEASGTSSLSQYF

d_call: TRBD1
j_call: TRBJ2-1
clone_size: few
v_call: TRBV29-1
cdr3_nt: TGCAGCGTTGAGGGGACAGGGCTAAAGGATGAGCAGTTCTTC
cdr3_aa: CSVEGTGLKDEQFF

d_call: TRBD2
j_call: TRBJ2-3
clone_size: -
v_call: TRBV6-6
cdr3_nt: TGTGCCAGCAGCGCCGGGACTAGCGGATTCACAGATACGCAGTATTTT
cdr3_aa: CASSAGTSGFTDTQYF

d_call: -
j_call: TRBJ1-1
clone_size: -
v_call: TRBV30
cdr3_nt: TGTGCCTGGAGTGTTCCAGGGCACACTGAAGCTTTCTTT
cdr3_aa: CAWSVPGHTEAFF

d_call: -
j_call: TRBJ2-7
clone_size: many
v_call: TRBV7-6
cdr3_nt: TGTGCCAGCAGCTTAGAAGCGGACGGGTTCTACGAGCAGTACTTC
cdr3_aa: CASSLEADGFYEQYF

d_call: TRBD2
j_call: TRBJ2-7
clone_size: few
v_call: TRBV5-1
cdr3_nt: TGCGCCAGCAGGAGTGTGGCTAGCGGGAGTTACGAGCAGTACTTC
cdr3_aa: CASRSVASGSYEQYF

d_call: -
j_call: TRBJ2-1
clone_size: few
v_call: TRBV10-3
cdr3_nt: TGTGCCAGCAGTTACCCGGGACACGAGCAGTTCTTC
cdr3_aa: CASSYPGHEQFF

d_call: -
j_call: TRBJ2-7
clone_size: -
v_call: TRBV21-1
cdr3_nt: TGTGCCAGCAGCAATTCCGGACGTACCTACGAGCAGTACTTC
cdr3_aa: CASSNSGRTYEQYF

d_call: -
j_call: TRBJ2-3
clone_size: -
v_call: TRBV28
cdr3_nt: TGTGCCAGCAGGGAAGACCCCACAGATACGCAGTATTTT
cdr3_aa: CASREDPTDTQYF

d_call: -
j_call: TRBJ2-7
clone_size: once
v_call: TRBV7-9
cdr3_nt: TGTGCCAGCAGCTTAGCAGGGGCTGGGGAGCAGTACTTC
cdr3_aa: CASSLAGAGEQYF

d_call: -
j_call: TRBJ2-2
clone_size: -
v_call: TRBV7-3
cdr3_nt: TGTGCCAGCAGCTTAGGGAACGGGGAGCTGTTTTTT
cdr3_aa: CASSLGNGELFF

d_call: -
j_call: TRBJ2-1
clone_size: few
v_call: TRBV7-9
cdr3_nt: TGTGCCAGCAGTGGGCGGGAAGAGCAGTTCTTC
cdr3_aa: CASSGREEQFF

d_call: -
j_call: TRBJ1-1
clone_size: -
v_call: TRBV29-1
cdr3_nt: TGCAGCGTTGAAGATGCTACGGGGCCAGTTGAAGCTTTCTTT
cdr3_aa: CSVEDATGPVEAFF

d_call: TRBD2
j_call: TRBJ2-3
clone_size: few
v_call: TRBV4-1
cdr3_nt: TGCGCCAGCAGCACGAGAGAACTAGCGGGAGACGCAGATACGCAGTATTTT
cdr3_aa: CASSTRELAGDADTQYF

d_call: TRBD2
j_call: TRBJ2-1
clone_size: -
v_call: TRBV9
cdr3_nt: TGTGCCAGCAGCCCTCCGACTAGCGGGATCTACAATGAGCAGTTCTTC
cdr3_aa: CASSPPTSGIYNEQFF

d_call: -
j_call: TRBJ1-1
clone_size: -
v_call: TRBV20-1
cdr3_nt: TGCACCCTAGGGGGGACTGAAGCTTTCTTT
cdr3_aa: CTLGGTEAFF

d_call: TRBD2
j_call: TRBJ2-1
clone_size: -
v_call: TRBV29-1
cdr3_nt: TGCAGCGTTTGGGGGACTAGCGGGAGCCAAAGCTCCTACAATGAGCAGTTCTTC
cdr3_aa: CSVWGTSGSQSSYNEQFF

d_call: -
j_call: TRBJ1-1
clone_size: -
v_call: TRBV5-4
cdr3_nt: TGTGCCAGCAGCTTCGGGTCCACTGAAGCTTTCTTT
cdr3_aa: CASSFGSTEAFF

d_call: -
j_call: TRBJ1-2
clone_size: -
v_call: TRBV29-1
cdr3_nt: TGCAGCGTTGAGGGTGCACACCTTAACTATGGCTACACCTTC
cdr3_aa: CSVEGAHLNYGYTF

d_call: -
j_call: TRBJ2-3
clone_size: -
v_call: TRBV2
cdr3_nt: TGTGCCAGCAGTGTCTACAGGGAGCCAGATACGCAGTATTTT
cdr3_aa: CASSVYREPDTQYF

d_call: -
j_call: TRBJ1-2
clone_size: few
v_call: TRBV6-1
cdr3_nt: TGTGCCGCCAGCTATGGCTACACCTTC
cdr3_aa: CAASYGYTF

d_call: -
j_call: TRBJ1-1
clone_size: -
v_call: TRBV29-1
cdr3_nt: TGCAGCGTTGAAGAACAAGGGCCTGAAGCTTTCTTT
cdr3_aa: CSVEEQGPEAFF

d_call: TRBD1
j_call: TRBJ2-7
clone_size: -
v_call: TRBV27
cdr3_nt: TGTGCCAGTTCCCCAAGGGACAGGGGCTCCTACGAGCAGTACTTC
cdr3_aa: CASSPRDRGSYEQYF

d_call: -
j_call: TRBJ2-5
clone_size: once
v_call: TRBV29-1
cdr3_nt: TGCAGCGTTGACGAGCAAAAAGAGACCCAGTACTTC
cdr3_aa: CSVDEQKETQYF

d_call: -
j_call: TRBJ1-1
clone_size: -
v_call: TRBV27
cdr3_nt: TGTGCCAGCAGTTTATTGGGCGGTGAAGCTTTCTTT
cdr3_aa: CASSLLGGEAFF

d_call: -
j_call: TRBJ2-7
clone_size: -
v_call: TRBV7-2
cdr3_nt: TGTGCCAGCAGCTTAGTAGCAGTTTCCTACGAGCAGTACTTC
cdr3_aa: CASSLVAVSYEQYF

d_call: TRBD2
j_call: TRBJ2-7
clone_size: -
v_call: TRBV27
cdr3_nt: TGTGCCAGCAGTTTCGGTCTAGCGGGATACGGTTACGAGCAGTACTTC
cdr3_aa: CASSFGLAGYGYEQYF

d_call: -
j_call: TRBJ2-2
clone_size: -
v_call: TRBV6-5
cdr3_nt: TGTGCCAGCAGTTTAAACACCGGGGAGCTGTTTTTT
cdr3_aa: CASSLNTGELFF

d_call: TRBD2
j_call: TRBJ2-1
clone_size: -
v_call: TRBV5-6
cdr3_nt: TGTGCCAGCACCCTGGGGGGGGAGCAGTTCTTC
cdr3_aa: CASTLGGEQFF

d_call: -
j_call: TRBJ2-1
clone_size: -
v_call: TRBV6-5
cdr3_nt: TGTGCCAGCAGTTACTCGGGCGGATACAATGAGCAGTTCTTC
cdr3_aa: CASSYSGGYNEQFF

d_call: -
j_call: TRBJ2-7
clone_size: -
v_call: TRBV7-9
cdr3_nt: TGTGCCAGCAGCTTAGCGGGGGACGGCTCCTACGAGCAGTACTTC
cdr3_aa: CASSLAGDGSYEQYF